This T cell receptor (beta chain) derives from a study of cytotoxic CD8 clonotypes in ibrutinib-treated CLL. This CDR3 spans 11 amino acids. Germline V gives CDR1 SEHNR, CDR2 FQNEAQ (reference sequence). Trimming stripped 8 bases from V and 14 bases from J, with 16 bases between. Concerning this clone: Its specificity is not known.

Study results and limitations: Public clonotypes, found uncommonly, either contracted or stayed stable on treatment.

Clones were read by immunoSEQ multiplex PCR, and TCRdb kept only the in-frame ones, dropping some. The profile shows some 290,000 clones, about 80% of them singletons. The rearrangement links TRBV7-9 to TRBJ2-1; a weak D match, TRBD2 (6 bases). Sequenced here: PBMCs, sampled before ibrutinib treatment. The receptor comes from a human donor with chronic lymphocytic leukemia. The CDR3 DNA is TGTGCCAGCGGGAAGATGTTAGCGGAGTTCTTC. It encodes CASGKMLAEFF.